The 21 T cell receptor beta chains below all came from one sample that was sequenced in a study of T cell repertoires in cytomegalovirus infection. For these TCRs, the target antigens are not known. Each CDR3 protein gets one entry after TCRdb re-called the reads with MiXCR. The repertoire holds some 920,000 distinct CDR3 sequences, with around 30% as singletons. Sequencing used cultured CD8+ T cells from PBMCs, obtained from culture after CMV antigen stimulation. These receptor sequences come from a human donor in good health (CMV status not recorded). Some clones in this sample may be carry-over from other donors' samples.

This sequence joins TRBV4-1 and TRBJ2-1; D could derive from TRBD1 or TRBD2 (5 bases each). The CDR3 sequence is 12 residues long. V lost 10 bases to trimming and J lost 7 bases, with 14 bases between them. Germline CDR1 reads MGHRA; CDR2 reads YSYEKL. CDR3 DNA: TGCGCCACCAAGGGGAGTCAGAATGAGCAGTTCTTC. Its translation: CATKGSQNEQFF.

This clonotype was seen ten or more times. CDR3 in DNA: TGTGCCAGCAGCATTGGACAGGACTACTCCTATAATTCACCCCTCCACTTT. Its protein is CASSIGQDYSYNSPLHF. The chain has TRBV7-2 and TRBJ1-6, with 7 bases lining up with TRBD1. CDR1 is SGHTA and CDR2 is FQGNSA in the germline V gene. With 5 bases clipped from V and 0 bases from J, the junction kept 7 bases outside the gene matches. The CDR3 has 17 residues.

The sample holds a few counts of this clonotype. This chain uses TRBV6-1 with TRBJ1-5, with D uncertain. CDR3 length: 12 amino acids. Germline V lookup: CDR1 MNHNS, CDR2 SASEGT. Trimming took 9 bases from V and 0 from J, leaving 6 bases between them. CDR3 loop: CASLDSNQPQHF. CDR3 DNA: TGTGCCAGTCTTGATAGCAATCAGCCCCAGCATTTT.

In its sample, this clonotype was seen a few times. The genes are TRBV6-5 and TRBJ2-1; TRBD2 might be the D (7 bases). Per germline, CDR1 MNHEY and CDR2 SVGAGI. This CDR3 is built from 16 residues. V was clipped by 10 bases and J by 2 bases, with 21 bases between them. CDR3 residues: CATRGASSFPYNEQFF. In DNA form, the CDR3 reads TGTGCCACCCGGGGGGCTAGCTCCTTTCCCTACAATGAGCAGTTCTTC.

In this sample, this clonotype turned up a few times. This chain connects TRBV28 to TRBJ1-1; the D is unclear. This CDR3 region has 14 residues. Germline assignment: CDR1 MDHEN and CDR2 SYDVKM. With 7 bases removed from V and 0 bases from J, the gap between germline ends came to 12 bases. The CDR3 DNA reads as TGTGCCAGCACCGCCTGGGCCATGAACACTGAAGCTTTCTTT. Translated: CASTAWAMNTEAFF. Drawing the rest from reference TRBV28 and TRBJ1-1, the complete variable domain is DVKVTQSSRYLVKRTGEKVFLECVQDMDHENMFWYRQDPGLGLRLIYFSYDVKMKEKGDIPEGYSVSREKKERFSLILESASTNQTSMYLCASTAWAMNTEAFFGQGTRLTVV.

Only a few counts were recorded for this clonotype. One junction end disagrees with the germline gene, perhaps due to a read error. This chain uses TRBV7-7 with TRBJ2-1; maybe TRBD2 (5 bases). Per the germline V gene, CDR1 is SSHAT and CDR2 is FNYEAQ (reference sequence). This CDR3 contains 15 residues. In DNA form, the CDR3 reads TGTGCTAGCAGCTTAGCGCGGTGGTCCGACAATGAGCAGTTCTTC. Its protein is CASSLARWSDNEQFF.

The rearrangement links TRBV27 to TRBJ2-1; weak D call: TRBD2 (6 bases). V was clipped by 7 bases and J by 0 bases, with 16 bases between them. The CDR3 spans 16 residues. Germline V lookup: CDR1 MNHEY, CDR2 SMNVEV (reference sequence). The CDR3 region has the DNA TGTGCCAGCACCTCCCGGGGGACTTACTCCTACAATGAGCAGTTCTTC. Translation gives CASTSRGTYSYNEQFF.

The sample holds a few counts of this clonotype. The V and J genes are TRBV12-5 and TRBJ1-1, with TRBD1 identical over 7 bases. The CDR3 is 15 residues long. V dropped 4 bases and J dropped 2; count of bases not matched to a gene: 7. Germline assignment: CDR1 LGHNT and CDR2 FRNRAP. In DNA, the CDR3 is TGTGCTAGTGGTTGGATGACAGGGAGAAACACTGAAGCTTTCTTT. Its protein is CASGWMTGRNTEAFF.

This clonotype was seen many times. The chain carries TRBV12-3 or TRBV12-4 and TRBJ2-3, with 8 bases identical to TRBD2. The CDR3 loop spans 15 amino acids. After removal of 3 bases from V and 3 bases from J, the junction contained 5 bases not matched to a gene. The CDR3: CASSLGGGLTDTQYF. The DNA for the CDR3 is TGTGCCAGCAGTTTGGGCGGGGGGCTGACAGATACGCAGTATTTT.

This clonotype was seen many times. One end of the junction does not line up with germline, which may come from a read error. The rearrangement links TRBV6-1 to TRBJ1-1; D is unclear. The CDR3 totals 8 residues. Germline V CDR1 and CDR2: MNHNS, SASEGT. CDR3 sequence (DNA): TGTGCCAGCAGTCAAGCTTTCTTT. This codes for CASSQAFF.

The chain combines TRBV5-6 with TRBJ1-6, with 8 bases fitting TRBD1. CDR1 and CDR2 from the germline V gene are SGHDT and YYEEEE. The CDR3 covers 15 residues. V dropped 0 bases and J dropped 9; count of bases not matched to a gene: 5. DNA for the CDR3: TGTGCCAGCAGCTTGGGCAGGGGGCCTGGTTCACCCCTCCACTTT. This codes for CASSLGRGPGSPLHF. Supplemented by reference TRBV5-6 and TRBJ1-6, the full variable domain reads DAGVTQSPTHLIKTRGQQVTLRCSPKSGHDTVSWYQQALGQGPQFIFQYYEEEERQRGNFPDRFSGHQFPNYSSELNVNALLLGDSALYLCASSLGRGPGSPLHFGNGTRLTVT.

This clonotype was counted many times. V and J are TRBV7-6 and TRBJ2-1; 7 bases fit TRBD1. CDR3 size: 18 residues. V lost 5 bases to trimming and J lost 2 bases; unmatched junction nucleotides: 15. CDR1 is SGHVS and CDR2 is FNYEAQ in the germline V gene. The CDR3 protein is CASSHSGRGNPTYNEQFF. The CDR3 nucleotides read TGTGCCAGCAGCCATTCCGGCAGGGGGAACCCTACCTACAATGAGCAGTTCTTC. Looking up the rest from reference TRBV7-6 and TRBJ2-1 gives the full variable domain: GAGVSQSPRYKVTKRGQDVALRCDPISGHVSLYWYRQALGQGPEFLTYFNYEAQQDKSGLPNDRFSAERPEGSISTLTIQRTEQRDSAMYRCASSHSGRGNPTYNEQFFGPGTRLTVL.

This chain uses TRBV11-3 with TRBJ2-5; no reliable D call. CDR1 is SGHNT and CDR2 is YENEEA in the germline V gene. V was clipped by 1 base and J by 1 base, with 4 bases between them. The CDR3 contains 13 residues. The CDR3 DNA sequence: TGTGCCAGCAGCTTAGTTACCCAAGAGACCCAGTACTTC. Amino acids: CASSLVTQETQYF.

This clonotype has only a few counts. The chain joins TRBV7-9 to TRBJ1-3; no reliable D call. CDR3 length equals 16 residues. The V gene's germline CDR1 is SEHNR and CDR2 FQNEAQ (reference sequence). V lost 5 bases and J 0 bases, leaving 14 bases between the germline ends. CDR3 loop: CASSIYPDPSGNTIYF. DNA for the CDR3: TGTGCCAGCAGCATCTACCCAGACCCCTCTGGAAACACCATATATTTT.

This clonotype occurred once. Just one base apart from a much larger clone, this may be a read error. The chain employs TRBV7-6 and TRBJ2-5, with 7 bases aligning to TRBD2. Germline V CDR1 and CDR2: SGHVS, FNYEAQ. The CDR3 contains 18 residues. With 10 bases clipped from V and 0 bases from J, the junction kept 20 bases outside the gene matches. CDR3: CANRPRRLAAEYQETQYF. In DNA form, the CDR3 reads TGTGCCAACAGGCCCCGCCGACTAGCCGCGGAGTACCAAGAGACCCAGTACTTC.

The sample holds many counts of this clonotype. The chain has TRBV7-6 and TRBJ1-1, with TRBD1 as a possible D gene (5 bases). V gave up 5 bases and J gave up 3 bases, with 13 bases separating them. Germline lookup yields CDR1 SGHVS and CDR2 FNYEAQ. The CDR3 extends over 14 amino acids. The chain's CDR3 is CASSPGRADTEAFF. In DNA form, the CDR3 reads TGTGCCAGCAGCCCGGGACGGGCGGACACTGAAGCTTTCTTT.

A few counts support this clonotype. V gene TRBV10-3 combines with J gene TRBJ1-5; TRBD1 aligns across 9 bases. V trimming: 2 bases; J trimming: 7 bases; junction bases outside the gene matches: 6. The germline CDR1 and CDR2 sequences are ENHRY and SYGVKD. This CDR3 has 15 residues. CDR3 DNA: TGTGCCATCAGTGAGAAGGGACAGGGAAACCAGCCCCAGCATTTT. Translated: CAISEKGQGNQPQHF.

Only a few counts were recorded for this clonotype. This chain uses TRBV27 with TRBJ2-3; TRBD2 might be the D (5 bases). CDR1 is MNHEY and CDR2 is SMNVEV in the germline V gene (reference sequence). The CDR3 loop spans 14 amino acids. V lost 6 bases to trimming and J lost 6 bases, with 16 bases between them. CDR3 sequence (DNA): TGTGCCAGCAGCTGGGTTCCAGCGGCCGATACGCAGTATTTT. Translated: CASSWVPAADTQYF.

The chain links TRBV6-1 to TRBJ1-1; no definite D call. V was shortened by 1 base and J by 2 bases, with 5 bases between the two germline ends. Germline V gives CDR1 MNHNS, CDR2 SASEGT. The CDR3 is made up of 13 amino acids. The CDR3 region has the DNA TGTGCCAGCAGTGAAGTGGGAAACACTGAAGCTTTCTTT. Translated, it gives CASSEVGNTEAFF.

A few counts support this clonotype. This chain connects TRBV2 to TRBJ1-2; D is possibly TRBD1 (6 bases). CDR1 and CDR2 from the germline V gene are SNHLY and FYNNEI. V was cut by 8 bases and J by 4 bases, with 20 bases left in between. The CDR3 consists of 15 residues. CDR3 residues: CASGRDMSYGYGYTF. The CDR3 DNA sequence: TGTGCCAGCGGCCGGGACATGAGTTATGGCTATGGCTACACCTTC. Supplemented by reference TRBV2 and TRBJ1-2, the full variable domain reads EPEVTQTPSHQVTQMGQEVILRCVPISNHLYFYWYRQILGQKVEFLVSFYNNEISEKSEIFDDQFSVERPDGSNFTLKIRSTKLEDSAMYFCASGRDMSYGYGYTFGSGTRLTVV.

This clonotype was seen many times. One end of the junction fails to match germline, which may point to a read error. CDR3 protein: CASRAPGQAVF. CDR3 nucleotide sequence: TGTGCCAGCAGGGCCCCGGGACAGGCGGTTTTT. The chain employs TRBV6-1 and TRBJ1-4; 8 nucleotides agree with TRBD1. Looked up from germline, CDR1 is MNHNS and CDR2 is SASEGT. There are 11 residues in the CDR3.